This T cell receptor (beta chain) stems from a study of cytomegalovirus exposure and HLA in healthy donors. Overall study results and limits: Associated with cytomegalovirus, according to the listing, were around 160 TCR beta chains.

Samples came from healthy bone marrow donors. As concerns this clone: Its specificity is not known.

Primers included in the PCR were 60 Vbeta and 13 Jbeta primers. Assay: immunoSEQ multiplex PCR; the TCRdb copy retains only in-frame clones and omits some. The sample has roughly 110,000 clones; 82% are singletons. Germline V gene lookup returns CDR1 SEHNR and CDR2 FQNEAQ (reference sequence). The CDR3 loop spans 15 amino acids. The chain has TRBV7-9 and TRBJ1-5; D unclear. The TCR originated in a man aged 30-40 years in good health and CMV-seropositive. Material for sequencing was PBMCs. The CDR3 protein is CSIGESAVSNQPQHF. The CDR3 nucleotides read TGTTCCATCGGAGAGTCGGCAGTTAGCAATCAGCCCCAGCATTTT.